This TCR beta chain derives from a study of coeliac disease. Only in-frame clones appear in the TCRdb table, and some are missing; sequencing was by immunoSEQ multiplex PCR. The table shows about 4,000 clones, with 64% occurring only once. Findings and limits, study-wide: Control samples showed higher TRB and TRG clonality than intraepithelial and lamina propria samples in active celiac disease.

As regards this clone: The antigen is unknown.

The CDR3 length is 13 residues. The V segment lost 6 bases and the J segment 3 bases; nucleotides outside the gene matches: 4. Germline values: CDR1 MNHEY, CDR2 SVGAGI. This sequence was found in a woman aged 25-40 years without celiac disease. The sample comprised lymphocytes from the gut lamina propria. The rearrangement links TRBV6-5 to TRBJ2-5; TRBD1 agrees at 7 bases. This CDR3 is CASSGTEKETQYF. CDR3 nucleotides: TGTGCCAGCAGCGGGACAGAAAAAGAGACCCAGTACTTC.